Detailed here is one T cell receptor (beta chain). As yet, its antigen is unknown. This entry comes from a study of lymphopenia after photon versus proton radiotherapy. Study conclusions and caveats: Survival link was tested only in deceased patients; proton benefit remains a possibility. After lymphocyte nadir, photon-treated repertoires showed oligoclonal expansion, especially CD8+ Temra. Proton therapy kept repertoires fairly stable, unlike photons, which gained effector/memory cells. In patients who died, overall survival fell as post-nadir TCR diversity dropped more.

Profiled with immunoSEQ multiplex PCR; TCRdb holds only in-frame clones, not every one. This table holds roughly 41,000 clones, more than 75% found once. Deletions cut 5 bases from V and 0 bases from J, with 3 bases between. The germline V gene has CDR1 SGHNT and CDR2 YYREEE (reference sequence). The CDR3 loop spans 12 amino acids. This chain uses TRBV5-4 with TRBJ2-1; D not resolved. Source: peripheral blood, taken from a patient treated with photon-based radiotherapy. The receptor comes from a man over 45 with gastric cancer. CDR3 nucleotides: TGTGCCAGCAGTCTCTCCTACAATGAGCAGTTCTTC. Translated: CASSLSYNEQFF.